Shown below are 29 T cell receptor beta chains from a single sample sequenced in a study of T cell repertoires in cytomegalovirus infection (dated by TCRdb to the late 2010s). TCRdb lists the instrument as Illumina HiSeq 1500. Using fastp at Q25 and MiXCR, TCRdb reprocessed the public reads and kept productive beta chains. Rows with a matching CDR3 protein are joined into one entry that keeps the most common DNA and genes. Counted in this sample were around 900,000 distinct CDR3 sequences; less than 35% of them appeared once. The ten top clones hold around an eighth of the sample. The treatment or condition label, as the study defines it: in vitro stimulation with specific CMV peptide epitopes to enrich CMV-specific T cells. These receptors have no identified antigens. The sequences come from cultured CD8+ T cells from PBMCs, collected from culture after CMV antigen stimulation. The receptor source for this set is a human donor in good health (CMV status not recorded). Some clones in this sample may be carry-over from other donors' samples.

The J gene is TRBJ2-7, the V gene TRBV20-1; the match to TRBD1 covers 8 bases. The CDR3 covers 13 residues. Germline CDR1 and CDR2: DFQATT and SNEGSKA (reference sequence). The V and J ends lost 5 bases and 1 base, in that order; junction bases with no gene match: 4. CDR3 amino acids: CSASGQASYEQYF. The CDR3 bases are TGCAGTGCTTCGGGACAGGCTTCCTACGAGCAGTACTTC.

V and J are TRBV7-9 and TRBJ2-7, with 7 bases lining up with TRBD2. CDR3 length: 15 amino acids. The trim removed 3 bases at V and 5 bases at J, leaving 10 bases unmatched. Per germline, CDR1 SEHNR and CDR2 FQNEAQ (reference sequence). In DNA form, the CDR3 reads TGTGCCAGCAGCTTCGGACTAGGGAACCCTCACGAGCAGTACTTC. Amino acid sequence: CASSFGLGNPHEQYF.

Ten or more counts support this clonotype. This chain uses TRBV7-2 with TRBJ2-3, with D possibly matching TRBD1 (5 bases). Deletions cut 2 bases from V and 0 bases from J, with 9 bases between. This CDR3 has 15 amino acids. Per the germline V gene, CDR1 is SGHTA and CDR2 is FQGNSA. CDR3 sequence: CASSLWTQSTDTQYF. CDR3 DNA sequence: TGTGCCAGCAGCTTATGGACACAGAGCACAGATACGCAGTATTTT.

This sequence joins TRBV7-6 and TRBJ2-2; D is tentatively TRBD1 or TRBD2 (5 bases each). The CDR3 spans 15 residues. Germline loops: CDR1 SGHVS, CDR2 FNYEAQ. V lost 3 bases and J 3 bases, leaving 11 bases between the germline ends. The CDR3 DNA reads TGTGCCAGCAGCTTGGGGGTGGAAGACACCGGGGAGCTGTTTTTT. The encoded protein is CASSLGVEDTGELFF.

This clonotype was counted ten times or more. The rearrangement joins TRBV7-2 to TRBJ2-7; no clear D. The germline V gene encodes CDR1 SGHTA and CDR2 FQGNSA. Trimming pared 5 bases from V and 3 bases from J, leaving 11 bases between. CDR3 length: 13 amino acids. The CDR3 sequence is CASSQTNSYEQYV. The CDR3 DNA follows: TGTGCCAGCAGCCAGACCAACAGCTACGAGCAGTACGTC.

The chain employs TRBV6-2 or TRBV6-3 and TRBJ2-5; 12 bases map to TRBD2. Germline trimming cut 2 bases from V and 5 bases from J; bases unmatched to any gene: 9. Looked up from germline, CDR1 is MNHEY and CDR2 is SVGEGT. The CDR3 contains 17 residues. The CDR3 reads CASSYKNGLAGGETQYF. The CDR3 DNA reads as TGTGCCAGCAGTTACAAGAATGGTCTAGCGGGGGGGGAGACCCAGTACTTC.

The table lists this clonotype with a few counts. The V gene is TRBV2, the J gene TRBJ2-7, with 8 positions matching TRBD1. V shed 7 bases, J shed 0 bases, and the junction held 2 bases outside the gene matches. The CDR3 runs 13 residues. Germline V gene data show CDR1 as SNHLY and CDR2 as FYNNEI. The DNA of the CDR3 is TGTGCCAGCAAGACAGGGGACTCCTACGAGCAGTACTTC. Translation gives CASKTGDSYEQYF.

This clonotype came up many times. The chain links TRBV7-9 to TRBJ1-1; D call uncertain. V lost 4 bases and J 5 bases, leaving 11 bases between the germline ends. Germline CDR1 reads SEHNR; CDR2 reads FQNEAQ (reference sequence). This CDR3 contains 13 residues. DNA for the CDR3: TGTGCCAGCAGCTCAAGTAGTTGGACTGAAGCTTTCTTT. This gives the protein CASSSSSWTEAFF.

The chain uses TRBV19 and TRBJ1-6; no clear D gene. CDR3 length equals 14 residues. V was cut by 8 bases and J by 0 bases, with 8 bases left in between. Germline V lookup: CDR1 LNHDA, CDR2 SQIVND (reference sequence). The CDR3 DNA follows: TGTGCCAGTGAGGAGAGCTCCTATAATTCACCCCTCCACTTT. Encoded protein: CASEESSYNSPLHF.

The rearrangement uses TRBV7-9 and TRBJ1-6; no clear D gene. Germline CDR1 reads SEHNR; CDR2 reads FQNEAQ (reference sequence). Trimming took 1 base from V and 11 from J, leaving 15 bases between them. The CDR3 has 15 residues. The CDR3 DNA follows: TGTGCCAGCAGCTTAGGGCCCCGCGTCCGGCCACCCCTCCACTTT. Translation: CASSLGPRVRPPLHF.

This clonotype has more than one count but fewer than ten. J is TRBJ1-5 and V is TRBV6-2 or TRBV6-3, with 10 bases fitting TRBD1. CDR1 and CDR2 (germline): MNHEY, SVGEGT. This CDR3 is built from 17 residues. J lost 6 bases, V lost 2 bases, and 10 bases had no gene match. The CDR3 bases are TGTGCCAGCAGTTACAATTACCGGGACAGGGGTGGTCAGCCCCAGCATTTT. Translation gives CASSYNYRDRGGQPQHF.

The chain joins TRBV7-9 to TRBJ2-5, with a weak D call TRBD1 (6 bases). The CDR3 sequence is 15 residues long. The germline gives CDR1 SEHNR, CDR2 FQNEAQ (reference sequence). V shed 4 bases and J shed 2 bases, with 14 bases lying between them. The CDR3 protein is CASSSPWTEQETQYF. CDR3 nucleotide sequence: TGTGCCAGCAGCTCGCCATGGACAGAGCAAGAGACCCAGTACTTC.

This clonotype has a handful of counts. The chain uses TRBV7-2 and TRBJ1-1; D perhaps matches TRBD1 (5 bases). The germline gives CDR1 SGHTA, CDR2 FQGNSA. V lost 4 bases, J lost 8 bases, and 8 bases lay in between. The CDR3 loop spans 11 amino acids. The CDR3: CASSYTGEAFF. The DNA of the CDR3 is TGTGCCAGCAGCTATACAGGAGAAGCTTTCTTT.

The chain's CDR3 is CASSYSSGQGTYTF. As DNA, the CDR3 is TGTGCCAGCAGTTACTCGAGCGGTCAGGGAACCTACACCTTC. The chain joins TRBV6-8 to TRBJ1-2; possible D gene TRBD1, 5 bases. Germline loops: CDR1 MNHGY, CDR2 SAAAGT. Trimming left V 0 bases short and J 10 bases short, with 15 bases between. The CDR3 extends over 14 amino acids.

Only a few counts were recorded for this clonotype. The chain couples TRBV6-4 to TRBJ2-7, with D perhaps TRBD1 (5 bases). The germline gives CDR1 MRHNA, CDR2 SNTAGT. The CDR3 has 16 residues. V lost 7 bases and J lost 2, with 21 bases in between. The DNA of the CDR3 is TGTGCCAGCATAAGCTCCGTCCCGCCAGGGCCCTACGAGCAGTACGTC. Its protein is CASISSVPPGPYEQYV.

The rearrangement uses TRBV6-1 and TRBJ2-1, with 10 nucleotides matching TRBD2. CDR1 is MNHNS and CDR2 is SASEGT in the germline V gene. This CDR3 spans 16 amino acids. V trimming: 0 bases; J trimming: 8 bases; junction bases outside the gene matches: 7. For the CDR3, the DNA is TGTGCCAGCAGTGAAGCCCCAGCGGGGGGGCCATATGAGCAGTTCTTC. It codes for CASSEAPAGGPYEQFF.

The genes are TRBV19 and TRBJ2-1; D unresolved. Trimming pared 9 bases from V and 2 bases from J, leaving 11 bases between. The germline CDR1 and CDR2 sequences are LNHDA and SQIVND (reference sequence). The CDR3 is 13 amino acids. CDR3 in DNA: TGTGCCAGCCTCTCTTGGACCTACAATGAGCAGTTCTTC. Encoded protein: CASLSWTYNEQFF.

The V and J genes are TRBV7-9 and TRBJ2-5; D is unresolved. Germline CDR1 reads SEHNR; CDR2 reads FQNEAQ (reference sequence). V lost 5 bases to trimming and J lost 2 bases, with 9 bases between them. This CDR3 spans 13 amino acids. CDR3 in amino acids: CASSVSEQETQYF. DNA of the CDR3: TGTGCCAGCAGCGTTTCAGAACAAGAGACCCAGTACTTC. Full variable domain (missing parts from reference TRBV7-9 and TRBJ2-5): DTGVSQNPRHKITKRGQNVTFRCDPISEHNRLYWYRQTLGQGPEFLTYFQNEAQLEKSRLLSDRFSAERPKGSFSTLEIQRTEQGDSAMYLCASSVSEQETQYFGPGTRLLVL.

The V and J genes are TRBV7-3 and TRBJ2-3; no reliable D call. The length of the CDR3 is 17 residues. The germline CDR1 and CDR2 sequences are SGHTA and FQGTGA. V lost 0 bases, J lost 1 base, and 14 bases lay in between. The CDR3: CASSLTVGPSGTDTQYF. CDR3 coding DNA: TGTGCCAGCAGCTTAACGGTAGGACCTTCTGGCACAGATACGCAGTATTTT.

This clonotype was recorded a few times. The CDR3 sequence: CASSFVPGRLFGELFF. Here the CDR3 DNA reads TGTGCCAGCAGTTTTGTTCCAGGGCGGCTATTCGGGGAGCTGTTTTTT. This chain uses TRBV12-3 or TRBV12-4 with TRBJ2-2; D perhaps matches TRBD1 (5 bases). This CDR3 is built from 16 residues. V was pared by 3 bases and J by 7 bases, with 18 bases between.

In this sample, this clonotype turned up a few times. The chain has TRBV12-5 and TRBJ1-6; D is uncertain. CDR1 LGHNT and CDR2 FRNRAP come from the germline V gene. The CDR3 length is 14 residues. Trimming removed 7 bases from V and 9 bases from J, with 16 bases in between. The CDR3 here is CASAEGPSGSPLHF. In DNA form, the CDR3 reads TGTGCTAGTGCCGAGGGCCCGAGCGGTTCACCCCTCCACTTT. The variable domain in full, completed from reference TRBV12-5 and TRBJ1-6, reads DARVTQTPRHKVTEMGQEVTMRCQPILGHNTVFWYRQTMMQGLELLAYFRNRAPLDDSGMPKDRFSAEMPDATLATLKIQPSEPRDSAVYFCASAEGPSGSPLHFGNGTRLTVT.

The V gene is TRBV4-3, the J gene TRBJ2-1; weak D call: TRBD2 (5 bases). This CDR3 has 15 residues. Germline V gives CDR1 LGHNA, CDR2 YSLEER. V lost 0 bases to trimming and J lost 8 bases, with 14 bases between them. The CDR3 is CASSQDRSSIYEQFF. The CDR3 coding sequence is TGCGCCAGCAGCCAAGATAGGTCTAGCATTTATGAGCAGTTCTTC.

The chain has TRBV20-1 and TRBJ2-7; 8 nucleotides align to TRBD2. CDR1 is DFQATT and CDR2 is SNEGSKA in the germline V gene (reference sequence). V shed 1 base, J shed 3 bases, and the junction held 5 bases outside the gene matches. This CDR3 is 14 amino acids long. The CDR3 spells CSARVRGRNYEQYF. The CDR3 coding sequence is TGCAGTGCTAGAGTTCGCGGGAGGAACTACGAGCAGTACTTC.

This clonotype has ten or more counts. The chain links TRBV7-2 to TRBJ1-4; no firm D call. The CDR3 spans 15 residues. V lost 1 base to trimming and J lost 2 bases, with 8 bases between them. Germline values: CDR1 SGHTA, CDR2 FQGNSA. The CDR3 sequence: CASSLGEGTNEKLFF. The CDR3 DNA follows: TGTGCCAGCAGCTTAGGCGAAGGCACTAATGAAAAACTGTTTTTT.

This clonotype has a handful of counts. The gene calls are TRBV27 and TRBJ2-4; D possibly corresponds to TRBD1 (5 bases). In germline, CDR1 is MNHEY, CDR2 SMNVEV (reference sequence). The V gene lost 0 bases and the J gene lost 6 bases, with 12 bases spanning the gap. The CDR3 runs to 15 residues. The CDR3 sequence: CASSLSATVGNIQYF. The CDR3 nucleotides are TGTGCCAGCAGTTTATCTGCGACAGTCGGAAACATTCAGTACTTC.

This clonotype was found a few times. V usage is TRBV12-3 or TRBV12-4 and J usage is TRBJ1-2; D is ambiguous. The CDR3 loop spans 14 amino acids. V was cut by 6 bases and J by 0 bases, with 11 bases left in between. CDR3 residues: CASSPGNTNYGYTF. The CDR3 DNA is TGTGCCAGCAGCCCCGGCAACACTAACTATGGCTACACCTTC.

This clonotype has a count of ten or more. This chain uses TRBV7-2 with TRBJ2-5, with D unresolved. The CDR3 has 13 amino acids. Germline-derived CDR1 and CDR2 are SGHTA and FQGNSA. V was cut by 2 bases and J by 7 bases, with 11 bases left in between. As DNA, the CDR3 is TGTGCCAGCAGCTTAAACAGTTTGGGGACCCAGTACTTC. This translates into CASSLNSLGTQYF.

This clonotype was seen only a few times. The chain couples TRBV7-8 to TRBJ2-2; 7 bases match TRBD2. Germline V gene lookup returns CDR1 SGHVS and CDR2 FQNEAQ. V was clipped by 4 bases and J by 4 bases; unmatched bases: 3. The CDR3 totals 14 residues. The CDR3 reads CASSYGTTTGELFF. The DNA for the CDR3 is TGTGCCAGCAGCTACGGGACTACCACCGGGGAGCTGTTTTTT.

The CDR3, as DNA: TGTGCCAGCAGTTACTCGGGGTCAGGAGAACAGCCCCAGCATTTT. Its protein is CASSYSGSGEQPQHF. V and J are TRBV6-5 and TRBJ1-5; D is unclear. Germline CDR1 and CDR2: MNHEY and SVGAGI. This CDR3 contains 15 residues. Trimming stripped 0 bases from V and 7 bases from J, with 13 bases between.